This T cell receptor (beta chain) was profiled in a study of shared T cell receptors in the human thymus. The CDR3 has 15 amino acids. CDR1 is SQVTM and CDR2 is ANQGSEA in the germline V gene. Germline trimming cut 6 bases from V and 5 bases from J; bases unmatched to any gene: 15. Sequencing was performed with immunoSEQ multiplex PCR; in TCRdb, only in-frame clones are kept and a portion is missing. The repertoire has hundreds of thousands of clones, 87% of them found once; the top ten carry under 0.01%. A further study also used this sample, focusing on human thymus T cells. Per that study: Thymic tissue was derived from resections collected during corrective heart surgery. Gene usage for V and J segments appeared biased in thymic and blood repertoires. There were highly overlapping thymic repertoires among unrelated individuals, as related research reported.

This clonotype originated in a boy younger than two with a congenital heart defect. The chain employs TRBV29-1 and TRBJ2-7, with 8 bases identical to TRBD2. Sequenced input: thymocytes. The CDR3 DNA is TGCAGCGTCGCCACCTTGCCGGGAGGGCCTCACGAGCAGTACTTC. Protein product: CSVATLPGGPHEQYF.